This entry lists 6 T cell receptor beta chains sequenced from one sample in a study of blood T cell repertoires in COVID-19. Using immunoSEQ multiplex PCR, the repertoire was profiled, and TCRdb retains in-frame clones only, with some absent. Among over 120,000 clones listed, around 87% were seen once. The sequenced sample consisted of PBMCs or T cells enriched from blood (not recorded which). Every receptor here comes from a man aged 55 to 70 who had recovered from COVID-19.

This rearrangement joins TRBV6-5 to TRBJ1-2; no clear D gene. The length of the CDR3 is 14 residues. Trimming took 7 bases from V and 2 from J, leaving 14 bases between them. Germline CDR1 reads MNHEY; CDR2 reads SVGAGI. The CDR3 DNA reads TGTGCCAGCACCCGAGGGTTTCCGAACTATGGCTACACCTTC. It specifies CASTRGFPNYGYTF.

This chain connects TRBV19 to TRBJ2-5, with TRBD2 matching over 9 bases. J lost 4 bases, V lost 5 bases, and 14 bases had no gene match. Germline CDR1 LNHDA, CDR2 SQIVND (reference sequence). This CDR3 is built from 17 residues. This CDR3 is CASSPNGGGGAVETQYF. The CDR3 DNA reads TGTGCCAGTAGTCCAAACGGTGGCGGGGGGGCCGTAGAGACCCAGTACTTC.

This clone was detected once. CDR3 DNA sequence: TGTGCCTTTACCAGTAGCGGGTCCTCCACAGATACGCAGTATTTT. Translated: CAFTSSGSSTDTQYF. The rearrangement uses TRBV30 and TRBJ2-3; 7 bases map to TRBD2. CDR3 length equals 15 residues. Germline V gene sequence: CDR1 GTSNPN, CDR2 SVGIG (reference sequence). Trimming took 7 bases from V and 2 from J; bases not matched to a gene: 12. Looking up the rest from reference TRBV30 and TRBJ2-3 gives the full variable domain: SQTIHQWPATLVQPVGSPLSLECTVEGTSNPNLYWYRQAAGRGLQLLFYSVGIGQISSEVPQNLSASRPQDRQFILSSKKLLLSDSGFYLCAFTSSGSSTDTQYFGPGTRLTVL.

V usage is TRBV7-8 and J usage is TRBJ2-7; possibly TRBD2 for D (5 bases). V lost 5 bases and J 4 bases, leaving 18 bases between the germline ends. There are 15 residues in the CDR3. The V gene's germline CDR1 is SGHVS and CDR2 FQNEAQ. CDR3 amino acids: CASSGGEGALYEQYF. CDR3 nucleotides: TGTGCCAGCAGCGGAGGTGAGGGCGCCTTATACGAGCAGTACTTC.

The rearrangement links TRBV18 to TRBJ1-1, with TRBD1 matching over 9 bases. Losses at the gene ends were 4 bases for V and 3 bases for J; bases not matched to a gene: 15. Germline CDR1 KGHSH, CDR2 LQKENI. The CDR3 length is 18 residues. The DNA for the CDR3 is TGTGCCAGCTCACAAAGAATCTGGACAGGGGAGGAAGACACTGAAGCTTTCTTT. This encodes CASSQRIWTGEEDTEAFF. The entire variable domain, with the rest obtained from reference TRBV18 and TRBJ1-1, is as follows: NAGVMQNPRHLVRRRGQEARLRCSPMKGHSHVYWYRQLPEEGLKFMVYLQKENIIDESGMPKERFSAEFPKEGPSILRIQQVVRGDSAAYFCASSQRIWTGEEDTEAFFGQGTRLTVV.

The chain is built from TRBV18 and TRBJ2-5; tentative D call: TRBD1 (5 bases). Trimming removed 2 bases at V and 2 bases at J, with 9 bases between. The CDR3 runs 14 residues. CDR1 KGHSH and CDR2 LQKENI come from the germline V gene. The CDR3 is CASSPGAGQETQYF. The CDR3 region has the DNA TGTGCCAGCTCACCAGGGGCTGGTCAAGAGACCCAGTACTTC.